Listed below are T cell receptor beta chains from one sample, sequenced in a study of PD-L1 blockade in urothelial cancer. Some clones are missing from TCRdb's copy, which holds only in-frame ones; the method was immunoSEQ multiplex PCR. The sample contains roughly 91,000 clones, 85% of which appear only once. The sequenced sample was PBMCs, obtained around atezolizumab (anti-PD-L1) treatment. These receptors came from a man between 60 and 75 years old with urothelial cancer. Each CDR3 is given without its conserved first and last residue. The order of the fields is V gene, J gene, CDR3 protein.

v_call: TRBV27; j_call: TRBJ1-2; cdr3_aa: ASRRDPGQGVYGYT
v_call: TRBV9; j_call: TRBJ1-3; cdr3_aa: ASSVQGGPTGNTIY
v_call: TRBV18; j_call: TRBJ1-2; cdr3_aa: ATSGDRTANYGYT
v_call: TRBV28; j_call: TRBJ2-1; cdr3_aa: ASSTAGAGGKNEQF
v_call: TRBV2; j_call: TRBJ2-1; cdr3_aa: ASSFDRGVYNEQF
v_call: TRBV18; j_call: TRBJ2-7; cdr3_aa: ASSPQGLAGGYSYEQY
v_call: TRBV9; j_call: TRBJ1-3; cdr3_aa: ASSAKQGHSGNTIY
v_call: TRBV14; j_call: TRBJ2-1; cdr3_aa: ASSQGTGRAYNEQF
v_call: TRBV13; j_call: TRBJ1-2; cdr3_aa: ASRPPGQGFYYGYT
v_call: TRBV7-9; j_call: TRBJ2-7; cdr3_aa: ASTTSGGVHEQY
v_call: TRBV7-3; j_call: TRBJ2-6; cdr3_aa: ASSLRGQGSLSGANVLT
v_call: TRBV5-1; j_call: TRBJ2-3; cdr3_aa: ASSGVAGGTDTQY
v_call: TRBV27; j_call: TRBJ1-4; cdr3_aa: ASRVGPSKSRGKLF